The 26 T cell receptor beta chains below come from one sample, sequenced in a study of shared clonotypes between healthy human individuals. Here immunoSEQ multiplex PCR was the method, and the copy in TCRdb shows in-frame clones only, minus some. Altogether roughly 2,500,000 clones are present, over 85% being singletons, with the ten largest covering roughly 0.39%. Input material: naive CD4+ T cells from PBMCs. Sample subset: CD45RA+ positively selected. The source is a man aged 18-30 years in good health. Some clones in this sample may be carry-over from other donors' samples.

This clone was seen just once. The chain carries TRBV7-2 and TRBJ2-7; D is ambiguous. CDR1 SGHTA and CDR2 FQGNSA come from the germline V gene. There are 12 residues in the CDR3. V lost 1 base and J lost 6, with 7 bases in between. CDR3 nucleotide sequence: TGTGCCAGCAGCTTAGTCGGAATCGAGCAGTACTTC. Translating gives CASSLVGIEQYF.

V is TRBV9 and J is TRBJ2-1, with TRBD2 matching over 7 bases. Trimming cost V 0 bases and J 9 bases; bases outside gene matches: 9. CDR1 is SGDLS and CDR2 is YYNGEE in the germline V gene. The CDR3 extends over 15 amino acids. CDR3 sequence: CASSVVSGGRGEQFF. DNA of the CDR3: TGTGCCAGCAGCGTAGTTAGCGGAGGGAGGGGTGAGCAGTTCTTC.

V is TRBV5-1 and J is TRBJ2-7; D is uncertain. Germline loops: CDR1 SGHRS, CDR2 YFSETQ. Trimming took off 5 bases at V and 4 bases at J, with 10 bases between the two ends. CDR3 length: 12 residues. CDR3 region: CASRESVYEQYF. DNA of the CDR3: TGCGCCAGCAGGGAATCCGTTTACGAGCAGTACTTC.

The chain recombines TRBV29-1 with TRBJ1-4, with D tentatively TRBD1 (5 bases). CDR3 length: 14 residues. V was clipped by 6 bases and J by 7 bases, with 18 bases between them. Germline V CDR1 and CDR2: SQVTM, ANQGSEA. In DNA form, the CDR3 reads TGCAGCGTACCTGAGGTGGGGGGGACTGAAAAACTGTTTTTT. It codes for CSVPEVGGTEKLFF.

The chain joins TRBV6-5 to TRBJ2-5; 9 bases are shared with TRBD2. The CDR3 runs 15 residues. Germline V lookup: CDR1 MNHEY, CDR2 SVGAGI. The V and J ends lost 5 bases and 5 bases, in that order; junction bases with no gene match: 9. In DNA, the CDR3 is TGTGCCAGCAGTCGTTCAGCGGGAGGTGGGGAGACCCAGTACTTC. This gives the protein CASSRSAGGGETQYF.

The CDR3 loop reads CASSYIGTYEQYF. As DNA, the CDR3 is TGTGCCAGCAGTTACATTGGAACCTACGAGCAGTACTTC. The rearrangement uses TRBV6-6 and TRBJ2-7; D is undetermined. This CDR3 comprises 13 residues. The germline V gene encodes CDR1 MNHNY and CDR2 SVGAGI (reference sequence). V lost 2 bases and J 2 bases, leaving 7 bases between the germline ends.

This chain links TRBV7-2 with TRBJ2-7, with TRBD2 matching over 8 bases. This CDR3 comprises 15 residues. The V gene's germline CDR1 is SGHTA and CDR2 FQGNSA. The ends lost 5 bases at V and 6 bases at J; junction bases unmatched: 12. CDR3 region: CASSPYRREGIEQYF. The CDR3 nucleotides are TGTGCCAGCAGCCCCTACAGACGGGAGGGTATCGAGCAGTACTTC.

The chain is built from TRBV5-5 and TRBJ1-4, with D possibly being TRBD1 (6 bases). This CDR3 region has 15 residues. V lost 4 bases and J 7 bases, leaving 17 bases between the germline ends. Germline CDR1 reads SGHKS; CDR2 reads YYEKEE (reference sequence). CDR3 sequence (DNA): TGTGCCAGCAGCGTACTCCCGGGACAAACTGAAAAACTGTTTTTT. This sequence encodes CASSVLPGQTEKLFF. The full variable domain, with the rest looked up from reference TRBV5-5 and TRBJ1-4, is DAGVTQSPTHLIKTRGQQVTLRCSPISGHKSVSWYQQVLGQGPQFIFQYYEKEERGRGNFPDRFSARQFPNYSSELNVNALLLGDSALYLCASSVLPGQTEKLFFGSGTQLSVL.

The chain combines TRBV6-5 with TRBJ2-5; 10 bases line up with TRBD2. Germline CDR1 is MNHEY and CDR2 is SVGAGI. This CDR3 is built from 16 residues. Trimming cost V 2 bases and J 2 bases; bases outside gene matches: 5. The CDR3 is CASSYLAGAIQETQYF. The CDR3 DNA reads as TGTGCCAGCAGTTACCTAGCGGGGGCGATACAAGAGACCCAGTACTTC.

The rearrangement uses TRBV14 and TRBJ2-1; 7 bases match TRBD1. Trimming cost V 4 bases and J 0 bases; bases outside gene matches: 18. From germline, CDR1 is SGHDN and CDR2 FVKESK. There are 20 residues in the CDR3. This CDR3 is CASSRVRTGHFKSSYNEQFF. DNA of the CDR3: TGTGCCAGCAGCCGCGTGCGGACAGGTCATTTTAAAAGCTCCTACAATGAGCAGTTCTTC.

CDR3 protein: CASSQTVDEQYF. The CDR3 coding sequence is TGTGCCAGCAGCCAAACAGTGGACGAGCAGTACTTC. The chain employs TRBV6-5 and TRBJ2-7; no reliable D call. Trimming shortened V by 6 bases and J by 5 bases, and 11 bases separated the two germline ends. The CDR3 covers 12 residues. Germline CDR1 and CDR2: MNHEY and SVGAGI.

The rearrangement joins TRBV28 to TRBJ2-6, with 7 bases fitting TRBD2. Germline CDR1 MDHEN, CDR2 SYDVKM. CDR3 length: 16 amino acids. V was pared by 6 bases and J by 0 bases, with 5 bases of the junction left unmatched. The CDR3 nucleotides read TGTGCCAGCAGCGAAGGGGACTACTCTGGGGCCAACGTCCTGACTTTC. Translation gives CASSEGDYSGANVLTF.

CDR3 residues: CASSRDLAYEQYF. The CDR3 nucleotides read TGTGCCAGCTCACGTGACTTAGCCTACGAGCAGTACTTC. This chain links TRBV18 with TRBJ2-7; D gene uncertain. This CDR3 is 13 amino acids long. CDR1 is KGHSH and CDR2 is LQKENI in the germline V gene. The V end lost 4 bases, the J end lost 2 bases, and 9 bases lay between the germline ends.

In DNA form, the CDR3 reads TGCGCCAGCAGCTTGGCCCGACAAAACAACTATGGCTACACCTTC. Translating gives CASSLARQNNYGYTF. The V and J genes are TRBV5-1 and TRBJ1-2; D gene uncertain. V lost 0 bases and J 2 bases, leaving 11 bases between the germline ends. The germline gives CDR1 SGHRS, CDR2 YFSETQ. The CDR3 consists of 15 residues.

The rearrangement links TRBV7-2 to TRBJ1-1, with D possibly matching TRBD1 (5 bases). The CDR3 totals 15 residues. Germline-derived CDR1 and CDR2 are SGHTA and FQGNSA. V lost 5 bases to trimming and J lost 4 bases, with 17 bases between them. The CDR3 DNA reads TGTGCCAGCAGCCCCCGGAGAGGGGAGGGCACTGAAGCTTTCTTT. Protein: CASSPRRGEGTEAFF.

Note on this clone: Within the sample, other DNA sequences also encode this same CDR3. The rearrangement joins TRBV20-1 to TRBJ2-5, with unresolved D. Germline values: CDR1 DFQATT, CDR2 SNEGSKA (reference sequence). Trimming pared 6 bases from V and 4 bases from J, leaving 9 bases between. This CDR3 has 11 residues. The chain's CDR3 is CSALTLETQYF. The CDR3 region has the DNA TGCAGTGCCCTGACCCTAGAGACCCAGTACTTC.

About this clone itself: The sample holds other DNA sequences that translate to the same CDR3. The V and J genes are TRBV6-5 and TRBJ2-3; D ambiguous. CDR1 is MNHEY, CDR2 SVGAGI, per germline. V gave up 4 bases and J gave up 0 bases, with 8 bases separating them. The length of the CDR3 is 14 residues. CDR3 residues: CASSSGRSTDTQYF. The CDR3 DNA reads as TGTGCCAGCAGTTCTGGCAGAAGCACAGATACGCAGTATTTT.

The chain is built from TRBV28 and TRBJ1-5, with TRBD1 identical over 7 bases. The junction had 10 bases not matched to a gene; V was cut back by 7 bases and J by 16 bases. The germline CDR1 and CDR2 sequences are MDHEN and SYDVKM. This CDR3 region has 11 residues. For the CDR3, the DNA is TGTGCCAGCACCCGACAGGGTATTCAACATTTT. Protein: CASTRQGIQHF.

The V and J genes are TRBV7-2 and TRBJ2-1; 13 bases align to TRBD2. Germline CDR1 and CDR2: SGHTA and FQGNSA. The J segment lost 12 bases and the V segment lost 6 bases, leaving 17 bases of the junction unmatched. The CDR3 covers 17 residues. CDR3 amino acids: CASSFTGTGLAGLLQFF. The CDR3, as DNA: TGTGCCAGCAGTTTTACTGGGACGGGACTAGCGGGACTTCTGCAGTTCTTC.

The chain couples TRBV6-6 to TRBJ2-2, with D possibly matching TRBD2 (5 bases). CDR3 length equals 15 residues. Germline V lookup: CDR1 MNHNY, CDR2 SVGAGI (reference sequence). Trimming shortened V by 2 bases and J by 8 bases, and 15 bases separated the two germline ends. The CDR3 sequence is CASSYMLALTGELFF. In nucleotides, the CDR3 is TGTGCCAGCAGTTACATGCTAGCACTTACAGGGGAGCTGTTTTTT.

CDR3 nucleotides: TGCAGCGTTGAAACCCGGGAACGATCCTACAATGAGCAGTTCTTC. Translation: CSVETRERSYNEQFF. The J gene is TRBJ2-1, the V gene TRBV29-1; the D gene is possibly TRBD2 (5 bases). CDR1 is SQVTM and CDR2 is ANQGSEA in the germline V gene. The CDR3 has 15 residues. Trimming took off 2 bases at V and 1 base at J, with 12 bases between the two ends.

This clone has only a few counts. This rearrangement joins TRBV9 to TRBJ1-4, with D perhaps matching TRBD1 (5 bases). The CDR3 loop spans 14 amino acids. Trimming stripped 1 base from V and 10 bases from J, with 14 bases between. Per germline, CDR1 SGDLS and CDR2 YYNGEE. The CDR3 DNA follows: TGTGCCAGCAGCGTACAGTCTTCTCAGGGAAAACTGTTTTTT. This encodes CASSVQSSQGKLFF.

The genes are TRBV7-3 and TRBJ1-3; perhaps TRBD1 as D (5 bases). Germline CDR1 reads SGHTA; CDR2 reads FQGTGA. V gave up 2 bases and J gave up 4 bases, with 9 bases separating them. This CDR3 comprises 14 residues. CDR3 loop: CASSLRAGGNTIYF. DNA for the CDR3: TGTGCCAGCAGCTTACGGGCAGGGGGAAACACCATATATTTT.

This chain joins TRBV27 and TRBJ1-5, with 8 bases aligning to TRBD1. The CDR3 loop spans 14 amino acids. The germline V gene has CDR1 MNHEY and CDR2 SMNVEV (reference sequence). The junction had 4 bases not matched to a gene; V was cut back by 6 bases and J by 3 bases. CDR3 DNA: TGTGCCAGCAGCCTGGACAGGGCCAATCAGCCCCAGCATTTT. Its protein product is CASSLDRANQPQHF.

This clone was seen just once. The V and J genes are TRBV28 and TRBJ2-3; tentatively, D is TRBD1 (6 bases). This CDR3 is 13 amino acids long. Germline V gene lookup returns CDR1 MDHEN and CDR2 SYDVKM. V lost 6 bases and J lost 3, with 10 bases in between. CDR3 residues: CASSMTGTDTQYF. The CDR3 DNA is TGTGCCAGCAGCATGACAGGTACAGATACGCAGTATTTT.

The chain recombines TRBV6-5 with TRBJ2-7; tentative D call: TRBD1 (5 bases). Germline V lookup: CDR1 MNHEY, CDR2 SVGAGI. Trimming left V 2 bases short and J 2 bases short, with 16 bases between. This CDR3 is 16 amino acids long. CDR3 protein: CASSYAGRGFPYEQYF. The CDR3 DNA reads as TGTGCCAGCAGTTACGCAGGGCGCGGTTTTCCCTACGAGCAGTACTTC.